These 13 T cell receptor beta chains were sequenced from one sample in a study of T cells in Graves' hyperthyroidism and ophthalmopathy. Amplified regions were TCR beta CDR3 sequences from RNA transcripts. A first-round RT-PCR of the TCR CDR3 used the HTBI primer set. From the multiplex PCR reads, TCRdb called clonotypes with MiXCR, one entry per CDR3 protein. The sample carries roughly 650,000 distinct CDR3 sequences, approximately 16% recorded once. The sequencing sample was made of blood. These receptors were taken from a woman between 40 and 55 years old with Graves' ophthalmopathy.

The J gene is TRBJ2-1, the V gene TRBV20-1; a possible D gene is TRBD2 (5 bases). V gave up 1 base and J gave up 8 bases, with 9 bases separating them. The CDR3 extends over 12 amino acids. Germline V gene data show CDR1 as DFQATT and CDR2 as SNEGSKA (reference sequence). The DNA for the CDR3 is TGCAGTGCTAGAGTAGCGCTTGATGAGCAGTTCTTC. This gives the protein CSARVALDEQFF.

The chain recombines TRBV5-6 with TRBJ2-7; D ambiguous. This CDR3 region has 13 residues. Between the trimmed V and J ends, which lost 1 base and 3 bases, there was a span of 8 bases. Per the germline V gene, CDR1 is SGHDT and CDR2 is YYEEEE. CDR3 protein: CASSLNYNYEQYF. The CDR3 DNA follows: TGTGCCAGCAGCTTGAACTACAACTACGAGCAGTACTTC.

In this sample, this clonotype turned up a few times. The genes are TRBV30 and TRBJ2-4; D is possibly TRBD1 (6 bases). The germline CDR1 and CDR2 sequences are GTSNPN and SVGIG (reference sequence). The CDR3 is 15 residues long. V was cut by 2 bases and J by 0 bases, with 11 bases left in between. For the CDR3, the DNA is TGTGCCTGGAGTAAGGGGGTCTTAGCCAAAAACATTCAGTACTTC. This translates into CAWSKGVLAKNIQYF.

There are many counts of this clonotype. This chain uses TRBV12-3 or TRBV12-4 with TRBJ2-1; D may be TRBD1 (6 bases). V was clipped by 5 bases and J by 8 bases, with 13 bases between them. This CDR3 region has 13 residues. The CDR3 is CASSDLGGYEQFF. CDR3 coding DNA: TGTGCCAGCAGTGACCTAGGGGGATATGAGCAGTTCTTC.

At least ten counts were recorded for this clonotype. V gene TRBV3-1 combines with J gene TRBJ1-1, with D hard to call. The V end was cut by 0 bases, the J end by 0 bases, with 8 bases between. The CDR3 runs to 15 residues. Looked up from germline, CDR1 is LGHDT and CDR2 is YNNKEL (reference sequence). CDR3 bases: TGTGCCAGCAGCCAAGAGGCTTCAATGAACACTGAAGCTTTCTTT. This sequence encodes CASSQEASMNTEAFF.

This clonotype was counted ten times or more. DNA of the CDR3: TGTGCCAGCAGTGAGACCTGGGGGGATACGCAGTATTTT. It encodes CASSETWGDTQYF. V usage is TRBV2 and J usage is TRBJ2-3; D is tentatively TRBD1 or TRBD2 (5 bases each). Per germline, CDR1 SNHLY and CDR2 FYNNEI. CDR3 length equals 13 residues. Trimming left V 3 bases short and J 6 bases short, with 10 bases between.

V gene TRBV11-2 combines with J gene TRBJ2-1; 8 positions agree with TRBD2. Germline lookup yields CDR1 SGHAT and CDR2 FQNNGV. J gave up 9 bases and V 5 bases, and 15 bases lay outside the gene matches. This CDR3 comprises 16 residues. CDR3: CASSPPGVAGFIEQFF. CDR3 DNA: TGTGCCAGCAGCCCACCGGGGGTAGCGGGATTTATTGAGCAGTTCTTC.

A remark on this clonotype: At one of its ends the junction is not consistent with the germline gene, which may arise from a read error. V gene TRBV7-9 combines with J gene TRBJ1-5; no clear D gene. Germline V gene sequence: CDR1 SEHNR, CDR2 FQNEAQ (reference sequence). The CDR3 has 17 amino acids. The CDR3 DNA reads TGTGCCAGCATCTTAGCCCCTGGGGTGCTCGGCAATCAGCCCCAGCATTTT. It translates to CASILAPGVLGNQPQHF.

The chain combines TRBV7-2 with TRBJ2-1, with D possibly matching TRBD1 (6 bases). CDR3 length: 15 amino acids. V lost 4 bases to trimming and J lost 0 bases, with 10 bases between them. CDR1 SGHTA and CDR2 FQGNSA come from the germline V gene. In DNA, the CDR3 is TGTGCCAGCAGCTCCCGACAGGTCTCCTACAATGAGCAGTTCTTC. Residues: CASSSRQVSYNEQFF.

This chain connects TRBV20-1 to TRBJ2-3, with D perhaps matching TRBD1 or TRBD2 (6 bases each). The CDR3 has 13 amino acids. Trimming took off 3 bases at V and 14 bases at J, with 21 bases between the two ends. CDR1 DFQATT and CDR2 SNEGSKA come from the germline V gene (reference sequence). CDR3 nucleotides: TGCAGTGCTAGGCGACAGGAATGGGAGGATGGGTATTTT. Translation gives CSARRQEWEDGYF.

This clonotype was counted at least ten times. The chain joins TRBV2 to TRBJ2-7; D may be TRBD2 (6 bases). The CDR3 totals 15 residues. V was trimmed by 4 bases and J by 1 base, leaving 14 bases between them. Germline CDR1 SNHLY, CDR2 FYNNEI. The CDR3 coding sequence is TGTGCCAGCAGTGCGAGAGGCGGGGTGTCCTACGAGCAGTACTTC. Protein: CASSARGGVSYEQYF.

The chain has TRBV11-2 and TRBJ2-7; 14 bases fit TRBD2. In germline, CDR1 is SGHAT, CDR2 FQNNGV. J lost 1 base, V lost 4 bases, and 6 bases had no gene match. The CDR3 length is 17 residues. The CDR3 spells CASSWGLAGARSYEQYF. CDR3 DNA sequence: TGTGCCAGCAGCTGGGGACTAGCGGGAGCCCGATCCTACGAGCAGTACTTC.

In regard to this clonotype: A much more abundant neighbour one base away suggests this may be a read error. The rearrangement joins TRBV5-1 to TRBJ2-7; D is ambiguous. The CDR3 runs 14 residues. Trimming cost V 0 bases and J 4 bases, with 11 bases left between them. Germline V gene data show CDR1 as SGHRS and CDR2 as YFSETQ. The CDR3 loop reads CASSLGDGEYEQYF. DNA for the CDR3: TGCGCCAGCAGCTTGGGCGACGGAGAGTACGAGCAGTACTTC.